The subject of this entry is one T cell receptor (beta chain). Its matching antigen is unknown. This specimen belongs to a study of T cell responses to AZD1222 COVID-19 vaccine. General study results and limits: Possibly, clonal diversity was underestimated; donors were largely white British and included more females. Only 5 or 6 individuals given AZD1222 were seropositive at baseline.

Using immunoSEQ multiplex PCR, the repertoire was profiled, and TCRdb retains in-frame clones only, with some absent. This sample has 80,000 to 90,000 clones, with more than 75% found just once. The CDR3 spans 17 residues. The junction had 10 bases not matched to a gene; V was cut back by 0 bases and J by 7 bases. Germline loops: CDR1 KGHDR, CDR2 SFDVKD. The chain couples TRBV24-1 to TRBJ2-1; 8 bases fit TRBD2. The origin of this receptor is an adult in good health. Here the sequenced sample was peripheral blood, taken on day 0 of MenACWY control vaccination. CDR3 DNA sequence: TGTGCCACCAGTGATTTGAAAAGGGCGGGAGGTTTAAATGAGCAGTTCTTC. It is translated as CATSDLKRAGGLNEQFF.